The rows below give T cell receptor beta chains drawn from one sample of a study of OX40 agonist ivuxolimab in advanced cancers. Some clones are missing from TCRdb's copy, which holds only in-frame ones; the method was immunoSEQ multiplex PCR. The sample lists about 50,000 clones, about 88% seen once, with around 0.64% in the top ten. Sequenced here: CD4+ or CD8+ T cells sorted from blood, sampled in a trial of the OX40 agonist ivuxolimab. Receptor source: an adult with an advanced solid tumor such as melanoma, head and neck, liver or kidney cancer. The CDR3 runs from the conserved cysteine through the conserved F or W. The D gene is left open where the match is weak. The listing skips clone size in some rows; elsewhere it reads once, few, many or a size class.

d_gene: TRBD2
abundance: few
j_gene: TRBJ2-3
v_gene: TRBV5-1
CDR3nt: TGCGCCAGCAGTTATAGCGGGAGCACAGATACGCAGTATTTT
CDR3aa: CASSYSGSTDTQYF

d_gene: NA
abundance: NA
j_gene: TRBJ2-3
v_gene: TRBV1
CDR3nt: TGCACCAGCAGCCAGGGACCGCGCATTGGATTCGATACGCAGTATTTT
CDR3aa: CTSSQGPRIGFDTQYF

d_gene: NA
abundance: NA
j_gene: TRBJ2-5
v_gene: TRBV27
CDR3nt: TGTGCCAGCAGCTCTATGAGGACGGACCAAGAGACCCAGTACTTC
CDR3aa: CASSSMRTDQETQYF

d_gene: NA
abundance: NA
j_gene: TRBJ2-3
v_gene: TRBV2
CDR3nt: TGTGCCAGCAGGCCCCGGTTGCGGGAAGGAGATACGCAGTATTTT
CDR3aa: CASRPRLREGDTQYF

d_gene: NA
abundance: NA
j_gene: TRBJ1-4
v_gene: TRBV9
CDR3nt: TGTGCCAGCAGCTCCGGGGGGTTCTCTAATGAAAAACTGTTTTTT
CDR3aa: CASSSGGFSNEKLFF

d_gene: NA
abundance: once
j_gene: TRBJ2-7
v_gene: TRBV27
CDR3nt: TGTGCCAGCAGTCCCATCAGTATCTCGGGGACGTTAGCCTACGAGCAGTACTTC
CDR3aa: CASSPISISGTLAYEQYF

d_gene: TRBD1
abundance: NA
j_gene: TRBJ2-7
v_gene: TRBV7-3
CDR3nt: TGTGCCAGCAGCCCCACCGCGACAGGGCTCTACGAGCAGTACTTC
CDR3aa: CASSPTATGLYEQYF

d_gene: TRBD2
abundance: NA
j_gene: TRBJ2-1
v_gene: TRBV4-1
CDR3nt: TGCGCCAGCAGCCAAGTTAGCGGGAGAGGCAATGAACAGTTCTTC
CDR3aa: CASSQVSGRGNEQFF

d_gene: TRBD2
abundance: NA
j_gene: TRBJ2-7
v_gene: TRBV29-1
CDR3nt: TGCAGCGTTGAGGGCGGGAGCGCCTACGAGCAGTACTTC
CDR3aa: CSVEGGSAYEQYF

d_gene: TRBD2
abundance: NA
j_gene: TRBJ2-1
v_gene: TRBV19
CDR3nt: TGTGCCAGTAGTATATCGGCTAGCGGGATGGCTGGCAATGAGCAGTTCTTC
CDR3aa: CASSISASGMAGNEQFF

d_gene: NA
abundance: NA
j_gene: TRBJ2-1
v_gene: TRBV7-9
CDR3nt: TGTGCCAGCACTTTAGGGGGGGTAGACAATGAGCAGTTCTTC
CDR3aa: CASTLGGVDNEQFF

d_gene: TRBD1
abundance: NA
j_gene: TRBJ2-7
v_gene: TRBV7-9
CDR3nt: TGTGCCAGCAGCTTAGTCCCCGACAGGGTGAACGAGCAGTACTTC
CDR3aa: CASSLVPDRVNEQYF

d_gene: TRBD1
abundance: NA
j_gene: TRBJ1-2
v_gene: TRBV27
CDR3nt: TGTGCCAGCAGAACAGGGGATACGGGCTACACCTTC
CDR3aa: CASRTGDTGYTF

d_gene: NA
abundance: once
j_gene: TRBJ1-5
v_gene: TRBV2
CDR3nt: TGTGCCAGCAGGGGACGCCCGAATCTGTCCCAGCATTTT
CDR3aa: CASRGRPNLSQHF

d_gene: NA
abundance: NA
j_gene: TRBJ2-6
v_gene: TRBV4-2
CDR3nt: TGTGCCAGCAGCGACGTACAGGGTGCCGACGTCCTGACTTTC
CDR3aa: CASSDVQGADVLTF

d_gene: NA
abundance: NA
j_gene: TRBJ2-5
v_gene: TRBV12-2
CDR3nt: TGTGCAAGTCGCTTGACTAGAAACAAAGAGACCCAGTACTTC
CDR3aa: CASRLTRNKETQYF

d_gene: NA
abundance: NA
j_gene: TRBJ2-7
v_gene: TRBV6-1
CDR3nt: TGTGCCAGCAACGACCTTTCCCGTGGATACGAGCAGTACTTC
CDR3aa: CASNDLSRGYEQYF

d_gene: NA
abundance: NA
j_gene: TRBJ1-4
v_gene: TRBV29-1
CDR3nt: TGCAGCGCCCGGGGACGGGAAAGTAATGAAAAACTGTTTTTT
CDR3aa: CSARGRESNEKLFF

d_gene: TRBD2
abundance: NA
j_gene: TRBJ2-5
v_gene: TRBV9
CDR3nt: TGTGCCAGCAGCGTCGGACTAGCATACGAGACCCAGTACTTC
CDR3aa: CASSVGLAYETQYF

d_gene: NA
abundance: NA
j_gene: TRBJ1-3
v_gene: TRBV19
CDR3nt: TGTGCCAGTAGTATAGTGGGGGCGAAATCTGGAAACACCATATATTTT
CDR3aa: CASSIVGAKSGNTIYF

d_gene: NA
abundance: NA
j_gene: TRBJ1-3
v_gene: TRBV9
CDR3nt: TGTGCCAGCAGCTTGCACGCCGGGAGCTCTGGAAACACCATATATTTT
CDR3aa: CASSLHAGSSGNTIYF

d_gene: NA
abundance: NA
j_gene: TRBJ2-3
v_gene: TRBV30
CDR3nt: TGTGCCCTAGGGACGGACACAGATACGCAGTATTTT
CDR3aa: CALGTDTDTQYF

d_gene: NA
abundance: NA
j_gene: TRBJ2-3
v_gene: TRBV6-4
CDR3nt: TGTGCCAGCAGTGACTCCACCACCGGGAGCGCTACGCAGTATTTT
CDR3aa: CASSDSTTGSATQYF

d_gene: NA
abundance: NA
j_gene: TRBJ2-7
v_gene: TRBV19
CDR3nt: TGTGCCAGTAGAGGCTCCTACGAGCAGTACTTC
CDR3aa: CASRGSYEQYF

d_gene: TRBD2
abundance: few
j_gene: TRBJ2-7
v_gene: TRBV5-8
CDR3nt: TGTGCCAGCAGCTTGGCCGGGACTAGCGGGGGATACTACGAGCAGTACTTC
CDR3aa: CASSLAGTSGGYYEQYF

d_gene: TRBD2
abundance: NA
j_gene: TRBJ2-2
v_gene: TRBV4-1
CDR3nt: TGCGCCAGCAGCCAGCCGAACCTTAAAACGAAAGAGCGGGAGGGCAAGAACGGGGAGCTGTTTTTT
CDR3aa: CASSQPNLKTKEREGKNGELFF

d_gene: NA
abundance: NA
j_gene: TRBJ2-1
v_gene: TRBV6-5
CDR3nt: TGTGCCAGCAGTTACTCTTTGGGGAATGAGCAGTTCTTC
CDR3aa: CASSYSLGNEQFF

d_gene: TRBD1
abundance: NA
j_gene: TRBJ1-4
v_gene: TRBV28
CDR3nt: TGTGCCAGCAGTCCGGGGACAGGGAGAAATGAAAAACTGTTTTTT
CDR3aa: CASSPGTGRNEKLFF

d_gene: NA
abundance: few
j_gene: TRBJ1-5
v_gene: TRBV2
CDR3nt: TGTGCCAGCAGTGAAAAGGGGCCCCAGCATTTT
CDR3aa: CASSEKGPQHF

d_gene: NA
abundance: NA
j_gene: TRBJ2-3
v_gene: TRBV7-9
CDR3nt: TGTGCCAGCAGCCCCAGCTGGCGCGTGGGGGGTGATACGCAGTATTTT
CDR3aa: CASSPSWRVGGDTQYF

d_gene: TRBD2
abundance: NA
j_gene: TRBJ2-1
v_gene: TRBV2
CDR3nt: TGTGCCAGCAGTTATTCGGGACTAGCGGGTGTGTATAATGAGCAGTTCTTC
CDR3aa: CASSYSGLAGVYNEQFF

d_gene: NA
abundance: NA
j_gene: TRBJ1-1
v_gene: TRBV5-1
CDR3nt: TGCGCCAGCAGCTTGGACGTCACGAACACTGAAGCTTTCTTT
CDR3aa: CASSLDVTNTEAFF

d_gene: NA
abundance: NA
j_gene: TRBJ2-5
v_gene: TRBV2
CDR3nt: TGTGCCAGCAGTGAACAACAGGGTCGCCAAGAGACCCAGTACTTC
CDR3aa: CASSEQQGRQETQYF

d_gene: TRBD2
abundance: once
j_gene: TRBJ2-1
v_gene: TRBV13
CDR3nt: TGTGCCAGCAGCTGGGTAGCGGGAGTTCGTAACAATGAGCAGTTCTTC
CDR3aa: CASSWVAGVRNNEQFF

d_gene: NA
abundance: NA
j_gene: TRBJ2-6
v_gene: TRBV5-1
CDR3nt: TGCGCCAGTCAGAAGAACGCGGCTGGGGCCAACGTCCTGACTTTC
CDR3aa: CASQKNAAGANVLTF

d_gene: TRBD2
abundance: NA
j_gene: TRBJ2-3
v_gene: TRBV5-1
CDR3nt: TGCGCCAGCAGCTTTAGCGGGATGAGCACAGATACGCAGTATTTT
CDR3aa: CASSFSGMSTDTQYF

d_gene: NA
abundance: NA
j_gene: TRBJ1-1
v_gene: TRBV11-2
CDR3nt: TGTGCCAGGACTAATGGGGGCAGGGAGAACACTGAAGCTTTCTTT
CDR3aa: CARTNGGRENTEAFF

d_gene: NA
abundance: once
j_gene: TRBJ2-5
v_gene: TRBV2
CDR3nt: TGTGCCAGCAGTGACAACGGGGTAGAGACCCAGTACTTC
CDR3aa: CASSDNGVETQYF

d_gene: NA
abundance: few
j_gene: TRBJ1-2
v_gene: TRBV28
CDR3nt: TGTGCCAGCAGCCTTAGGACCGGACAACTATACTATGGCTACACCTTC
CDR3aa: CASSLRTGQLYYGYTF

d_gene: NA
abundance: NA
j_gene: TRBJ2-3
v_gene: TRBV28
CDR3nt: TGTGCCAGCACCGTTGGGGGCGGGAGAGGAACGCAGTATTTT
CDR3aa: CASTVGGGRGTQYF